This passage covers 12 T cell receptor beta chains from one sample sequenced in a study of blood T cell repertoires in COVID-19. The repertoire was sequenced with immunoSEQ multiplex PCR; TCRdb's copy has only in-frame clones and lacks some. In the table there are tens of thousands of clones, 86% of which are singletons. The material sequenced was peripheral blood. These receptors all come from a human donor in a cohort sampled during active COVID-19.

The CDR3 nucleotides read TGTGCCAGCAGGGGTACAGGGGGCGGTGGCTATGGCTACACCTTC. Translation gives CASRGTGGGGYGYTF. The rearrangement uses TRBV6-5 and TRBJ1-2, with 9 bases matching TRBD1. Germline V CDR1 and CDR2: MNHEY, SVGAGI. There are 15 residues in the CDR3. The V gene end was trimmed by 6 bases and the J gene end by 4 bases; junction bases not matched to a gene: 9.

The CDR3, as DNA: TGTGCCAGCAGTCCGGACAGGGGGCCCTACGAGCAGTACTTC. Encoded protein: CASSPDRGPYEQYF. The V call is TRBV6-4, the J call TRBJ2-7; 11 bases are a match to TRBD1. This CDR3 region has 14 residues. Germline CDR1 and CDR2: MRHNA and SNTAGT. J gave up 2 bases and V 5 bases, and 2 bases lay outside the gene matches.

In DNA, the CDR3 is TGTGCCAGCAGTTCCCCCGGGAGATCTGGGGCCAACGTCCTGACTTTC. Translation: CASSSPGRSGANVLTF. J is TRBJ2-6 and V is TRBV28, with a tentative D call TRBD2 (6 bases). CDR1 MDHEN and CDR2 SYDVKM come from the germline V gene. Deletions cut 4 bases from V and 1 base from J, with 11 bases between. The CDR3 is 16 amino acids.

The CDR3 loop reads CASSPRRSYNEQFF. Written as DNA, the CDR3 is TGCGCCAGCAGCCCCCGCCGGTCCTACAATGAGCAGTTCTTC. This chain joins TRBV4-1 and TRBJ2-1; D is uncertain. The CDR3 has 14 residues. Trimming shortened V by 4 bases and J by 1 base, and 8 bases separated the two germline ends. Germline V CDR1 and CDR2: MGHRA, YSYEKL.

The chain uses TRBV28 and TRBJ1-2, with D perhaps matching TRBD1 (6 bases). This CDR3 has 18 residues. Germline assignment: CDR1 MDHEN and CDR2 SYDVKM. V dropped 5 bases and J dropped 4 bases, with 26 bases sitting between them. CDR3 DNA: TGTGCCAGCAGTAGAGTCCGGGACAACAACCCCTCTGGCTATGGCTACACCTTC. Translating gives CASSRVRDNNPSGYGYTF.

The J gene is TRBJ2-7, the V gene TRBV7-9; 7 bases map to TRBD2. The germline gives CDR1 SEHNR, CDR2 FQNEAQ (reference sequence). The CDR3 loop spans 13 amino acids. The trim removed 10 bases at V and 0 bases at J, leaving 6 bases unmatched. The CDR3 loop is CATVSSGSYEQYF. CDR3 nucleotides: TGTGCCACCGTCTCTAGCGGCTCCTACGAGCAGTACTTC.

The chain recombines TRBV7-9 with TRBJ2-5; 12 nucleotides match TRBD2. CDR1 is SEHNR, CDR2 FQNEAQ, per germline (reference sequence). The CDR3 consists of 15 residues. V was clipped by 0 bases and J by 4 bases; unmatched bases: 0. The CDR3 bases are TGTGCCAGCAGCTTAGCGACTAGCGGGGGAGAGACCCAGTACTTC. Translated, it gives CASSLATSGGETQYF.

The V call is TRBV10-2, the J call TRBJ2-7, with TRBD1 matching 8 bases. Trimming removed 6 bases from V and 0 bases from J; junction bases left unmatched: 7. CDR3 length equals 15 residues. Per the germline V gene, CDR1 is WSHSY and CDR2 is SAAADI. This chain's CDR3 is CASSQTGGISYEQYF. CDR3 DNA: TGCGCCAGCAGCCAAACAGGGGGAATCTCCTACGAGCAGTACTTC.

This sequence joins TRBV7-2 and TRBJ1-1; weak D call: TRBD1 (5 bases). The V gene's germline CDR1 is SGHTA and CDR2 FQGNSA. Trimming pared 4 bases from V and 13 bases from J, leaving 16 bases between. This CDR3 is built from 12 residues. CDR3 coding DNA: TGTGCCAGCAGCTCCCGGGGGAATAAGGGTTTCTTT. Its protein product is CASSSRGNKGFF.

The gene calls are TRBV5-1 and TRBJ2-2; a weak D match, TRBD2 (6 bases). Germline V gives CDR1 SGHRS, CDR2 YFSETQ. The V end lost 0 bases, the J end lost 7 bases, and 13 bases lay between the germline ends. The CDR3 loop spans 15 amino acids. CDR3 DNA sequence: TGCGCCAGCAGCTTGGAGGGGACTCGGGGCGGGGAGCTGTTTTTT. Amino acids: CASSLEGTRGGELFF.

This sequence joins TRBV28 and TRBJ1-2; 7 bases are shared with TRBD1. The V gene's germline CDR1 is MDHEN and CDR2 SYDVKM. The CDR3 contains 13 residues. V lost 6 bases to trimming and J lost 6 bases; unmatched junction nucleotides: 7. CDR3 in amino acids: CASSLDRVHGYTF. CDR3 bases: TGTGCCAGCAGCCTAGACAGGGTTCATGGCTACACCTTC.

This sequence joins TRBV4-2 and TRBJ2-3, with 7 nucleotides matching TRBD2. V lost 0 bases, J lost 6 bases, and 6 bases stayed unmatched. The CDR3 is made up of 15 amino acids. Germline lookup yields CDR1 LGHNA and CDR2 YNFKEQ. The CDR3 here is CASSQDPGRSDTQYF. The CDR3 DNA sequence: TGTGCCAGCAGCCAAGATCCCGGGAGGTCCGATACGCAGTATTTT.